The sequence of this T cell receptor beta chain was determined in a study of tumor-infiltrating lymphocytes in primary liver carcinoma. The tissue used was unsorted bulk material of about 19-33 mg. RNA and DNA were co-extracted from it with the AllPrep DNA/RNA mini kit. Details on this clonotype: A junction end diverges from the germline sequence, so it may reflect a read error.

Germline CDR1 and CDR2: MNHEY and SVGAGI. The CDR3 contains 17 residues. Total RNA (approximately 0.5 ug) served as template for TCR beta cDNA synthesis primed by a constant-region primer. Modified slightly, ARM-PCR produced TCR beta libraries over three nested multiplex PCR rounds. With TRBV1-TRBV30 forward primers and a C-beta reverse primer, the first two PCR rounds were run for about 10 cycles each. In TCRdb, the multiplex PCR reads were re-called with MiXCR into one record per CDR3 protein. The sample holds some 110,000 distinct CDR3 sequences, 64% seen once. The chain joins TRBV6-5 to TRBJ2-6; D may match TRBD1 or TRBD2 (6 bases each). Sequenced material: liver tumor tissue from sampling region 3. Sample subset: tumor region T3, left-lateral pole. The TCR originated in a woman in her sixties or seventies with primary liver carcinoma and hepatitis B virus infection. The CDR3 DNA reads as TGTGCCAGAAGTTACTCGATGGGGGCGTGGGGGGCCAACGTCCTGGCTTTC. Encoded protein: CARSYSMGAWGANVLAF.